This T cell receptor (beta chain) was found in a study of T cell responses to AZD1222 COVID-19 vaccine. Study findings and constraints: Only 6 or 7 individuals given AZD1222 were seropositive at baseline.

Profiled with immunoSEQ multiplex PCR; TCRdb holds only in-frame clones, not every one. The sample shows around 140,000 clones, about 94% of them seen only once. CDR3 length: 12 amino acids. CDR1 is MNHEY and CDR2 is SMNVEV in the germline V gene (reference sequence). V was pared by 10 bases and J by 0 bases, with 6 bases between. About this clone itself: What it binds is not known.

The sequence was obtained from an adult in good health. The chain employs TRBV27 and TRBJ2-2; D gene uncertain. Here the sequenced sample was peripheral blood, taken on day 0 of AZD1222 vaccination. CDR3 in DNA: TGTGCCACCTCATCGAACACCGGGGAGCTGTTTTTT. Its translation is CATSSNTGELFF.